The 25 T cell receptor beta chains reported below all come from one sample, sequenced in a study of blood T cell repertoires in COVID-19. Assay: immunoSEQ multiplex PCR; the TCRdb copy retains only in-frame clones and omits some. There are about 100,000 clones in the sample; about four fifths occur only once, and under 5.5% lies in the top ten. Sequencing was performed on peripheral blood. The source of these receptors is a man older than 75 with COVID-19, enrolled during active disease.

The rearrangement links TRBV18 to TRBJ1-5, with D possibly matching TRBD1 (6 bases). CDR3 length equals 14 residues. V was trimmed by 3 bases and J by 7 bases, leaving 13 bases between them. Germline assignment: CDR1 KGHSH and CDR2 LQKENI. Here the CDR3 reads CASSPVQGLQPQHF. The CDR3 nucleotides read TGTGCCAGCTCACCGGTACAGGGCCTACAGCCCCAGCATTTT.

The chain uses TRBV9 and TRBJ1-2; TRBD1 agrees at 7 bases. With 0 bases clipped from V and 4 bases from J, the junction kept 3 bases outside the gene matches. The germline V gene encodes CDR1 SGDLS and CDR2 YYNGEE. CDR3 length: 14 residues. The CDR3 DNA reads TGTGCCAGCAGCGTAGTAGGGGGCGCCTATGGCTACACCTTC. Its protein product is CASSVVGGAYGYTF.

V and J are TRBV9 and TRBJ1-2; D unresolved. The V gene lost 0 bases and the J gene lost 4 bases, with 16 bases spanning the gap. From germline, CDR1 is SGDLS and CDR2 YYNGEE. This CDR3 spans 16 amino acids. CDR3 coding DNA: TGTGCCAGCAGCGTAGGGTCGGGGAAGTTGCCCTATGGCTACACCTTC. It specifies CASSVGSGKLPYGYTF.

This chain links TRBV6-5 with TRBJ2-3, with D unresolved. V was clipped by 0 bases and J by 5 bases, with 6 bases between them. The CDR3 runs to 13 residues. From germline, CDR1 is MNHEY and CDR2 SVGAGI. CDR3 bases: TGTGCCAGCAGTTACTCGATTAGAGATACGCAGTATTTT. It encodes CASSYSIRDTQYF.

The DNA of the CDR3 is TGTGCCAGCAGTGAGATAGACATTCAGTACTTC. This gives the protein CASSEIDIQYF. The rearrangement uses TRBV6-1 and TRBJ2-4; D gene ambiguous. This CDR3 contains 11 residues. CDR1 is MNHNS and CDR2 is SASEGT in the germline V gene. Trimming removed 3 bases at V and 8 bases at J, with 5 bases between.

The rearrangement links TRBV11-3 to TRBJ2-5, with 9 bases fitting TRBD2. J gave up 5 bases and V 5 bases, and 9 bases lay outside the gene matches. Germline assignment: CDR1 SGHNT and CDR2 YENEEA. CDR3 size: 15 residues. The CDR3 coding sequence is TGTGCCAGCAGCCCAAGAGGGACTAGCTTTGAGACCCAGTACTTC. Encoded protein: CASSPRGTSFETQYF. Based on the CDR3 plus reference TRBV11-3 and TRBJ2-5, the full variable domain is EAGVVQSPRYKIIEKKQPVAFWCNPISGHNTLYWYLQNLGQGPELLIRYENEEAVDDSQLPKDRFSAERLKGVDSTLKIQPAELGDSAVYLCASSPRGTSFETQYFGPGTRLLVL.

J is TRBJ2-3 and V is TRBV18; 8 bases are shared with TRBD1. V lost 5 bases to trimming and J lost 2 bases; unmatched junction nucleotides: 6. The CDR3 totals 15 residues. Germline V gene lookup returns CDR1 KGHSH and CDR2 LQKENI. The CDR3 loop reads CASSSYRGTTDTQYF. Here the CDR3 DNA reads TGTGCCAGCTCATCCTACAGGGGGACCACAGATACGCAGTATTTT.

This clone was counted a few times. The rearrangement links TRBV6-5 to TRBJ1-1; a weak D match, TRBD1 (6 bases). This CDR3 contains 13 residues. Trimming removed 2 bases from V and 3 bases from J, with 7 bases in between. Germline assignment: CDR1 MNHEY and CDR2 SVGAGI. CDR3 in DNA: TGTGCCAGCAGTTACGAGGGGGACACTGAAGCTTTCTTT. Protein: CASSYEGDTEAFF.

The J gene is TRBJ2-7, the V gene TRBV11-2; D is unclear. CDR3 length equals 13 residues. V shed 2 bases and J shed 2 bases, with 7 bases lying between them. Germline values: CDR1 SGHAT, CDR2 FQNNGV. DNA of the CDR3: TGTGCCAGCAGCTTACAGGCAGCCTACGAGCAGTACTTC. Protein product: CASSLQAAYEQYF.

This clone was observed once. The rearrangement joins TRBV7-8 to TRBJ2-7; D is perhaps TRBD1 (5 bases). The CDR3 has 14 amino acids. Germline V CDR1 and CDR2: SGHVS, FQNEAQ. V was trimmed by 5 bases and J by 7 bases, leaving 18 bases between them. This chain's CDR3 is CASSPIRQGNEQYF. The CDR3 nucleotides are TGTGCCAGCAGCCCGATAAGGCAGGGTAATGAGCAGTACTTC.

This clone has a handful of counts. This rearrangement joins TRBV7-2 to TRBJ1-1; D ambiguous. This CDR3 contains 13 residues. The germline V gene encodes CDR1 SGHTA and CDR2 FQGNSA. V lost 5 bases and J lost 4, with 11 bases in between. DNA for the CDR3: TGTGCCAGCAGCGTAACAGAGGGCACTGAAGCTTTCTTT. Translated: CASSVTEGTEAFF.

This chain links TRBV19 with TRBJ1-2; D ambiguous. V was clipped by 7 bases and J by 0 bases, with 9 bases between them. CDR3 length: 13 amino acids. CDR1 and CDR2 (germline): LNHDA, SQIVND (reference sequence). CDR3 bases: TGTGCCAGTAAGAGGGAGTCTAACTATGGCTACACCTTC. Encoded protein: CASKRESNYGYTF.

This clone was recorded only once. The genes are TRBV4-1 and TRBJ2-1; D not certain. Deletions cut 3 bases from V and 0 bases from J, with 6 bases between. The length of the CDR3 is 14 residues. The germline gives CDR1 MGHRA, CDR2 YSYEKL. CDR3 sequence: CASSHPVSYNEQFF. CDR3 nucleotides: TGCGCCAGCAGCCACCCCGTCTCCTACAATGAGCAGTTCTTC.

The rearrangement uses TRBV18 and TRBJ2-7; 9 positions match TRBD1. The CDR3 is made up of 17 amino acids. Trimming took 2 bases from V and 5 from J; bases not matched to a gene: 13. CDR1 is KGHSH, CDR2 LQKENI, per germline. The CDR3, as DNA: TGTGCCAGCTCACCAGGGCTGGTTCGGACAGGGGTAAACGAGCAGTACTTC. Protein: CASSPGLVRTGVNEQYF.

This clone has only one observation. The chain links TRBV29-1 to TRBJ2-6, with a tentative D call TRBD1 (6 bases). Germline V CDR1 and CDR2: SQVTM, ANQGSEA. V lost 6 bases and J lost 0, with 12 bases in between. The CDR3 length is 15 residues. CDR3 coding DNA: TGCAGCGTGAGGGACATACTCTCTGGGGCCAACGTCCTGACTTTC. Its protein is CSVRDILSGANVLTF.

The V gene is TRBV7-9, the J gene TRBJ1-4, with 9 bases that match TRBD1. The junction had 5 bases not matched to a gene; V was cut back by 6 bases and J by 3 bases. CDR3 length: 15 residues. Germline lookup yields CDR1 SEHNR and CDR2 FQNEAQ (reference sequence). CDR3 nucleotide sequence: TGTGCCAGCAGATTACAGGGGGCAGCTAATGAAAAACTGTTTTTT. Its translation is CASRLQGAANEKLFF.

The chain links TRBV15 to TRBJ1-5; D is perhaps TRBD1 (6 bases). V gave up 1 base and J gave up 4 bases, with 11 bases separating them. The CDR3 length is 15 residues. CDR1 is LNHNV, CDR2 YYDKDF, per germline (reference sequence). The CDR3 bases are TGTGCCACCAGCAGAGGAGGGGGTGGTAATCAGCCCCAGCATTTT. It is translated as CATSRGGGGNQPQHF.

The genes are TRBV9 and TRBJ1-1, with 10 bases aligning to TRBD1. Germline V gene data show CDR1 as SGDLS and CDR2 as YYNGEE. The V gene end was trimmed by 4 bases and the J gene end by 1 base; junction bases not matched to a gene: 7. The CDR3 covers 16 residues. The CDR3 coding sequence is TGTGCCAGCAGCCCGGGGACAGGGGAATGGAACACTGAAGCTTTCTTT. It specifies CASSPGTGEWNTEAFF.

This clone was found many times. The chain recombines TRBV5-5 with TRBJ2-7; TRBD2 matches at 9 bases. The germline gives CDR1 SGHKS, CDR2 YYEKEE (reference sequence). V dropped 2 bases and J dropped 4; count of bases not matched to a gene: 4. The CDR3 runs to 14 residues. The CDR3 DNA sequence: TGTGCCAGCAGCTTAACTAGCGGGTCTTACGAGCAGTACTTC. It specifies CASSLTSGSYEQYF.

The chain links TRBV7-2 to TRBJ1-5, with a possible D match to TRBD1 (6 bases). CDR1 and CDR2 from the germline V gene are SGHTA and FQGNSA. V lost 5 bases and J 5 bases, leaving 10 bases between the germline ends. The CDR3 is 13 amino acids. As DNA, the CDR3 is TGTGCCAGCAGCCAGAAGGGGGATCAGCCCCAGCATTTT. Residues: CASSQKGDQPQHF.

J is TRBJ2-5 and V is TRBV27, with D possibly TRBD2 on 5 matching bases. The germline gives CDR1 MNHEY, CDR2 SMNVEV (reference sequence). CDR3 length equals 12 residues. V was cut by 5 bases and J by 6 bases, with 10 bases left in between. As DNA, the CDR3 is TGTGCCAGCAGTCCAACGGGAAAGACCCAGTACTTC. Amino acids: CASSPTGKTQYF.

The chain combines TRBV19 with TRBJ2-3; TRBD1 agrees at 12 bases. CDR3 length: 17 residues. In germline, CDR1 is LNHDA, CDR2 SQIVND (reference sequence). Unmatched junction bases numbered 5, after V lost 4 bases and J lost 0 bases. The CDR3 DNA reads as TGTGCCAGTAGTAAGCCGGGACAGGGGGCTAGCACAGATACGCAGTATTTT. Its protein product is CASSKPGQGASTDTQYF.

The CDR3 region is CASSVGTSVNEQFF. The DNA for the CDR3 is TGTGCCAGCAGTGTGGGGACTAGCGTCAATGAGCAGTTCTTC. The chain links TRBV2 to TRBJ2-1; 10 positions match TRBD2. There are 14 residues in the CDR3. Germline CDR1 is SNHLY and CDR2 is FYNNEI. J gave up 6 bases and V 4 bases, and 3 bases lay outside the gene matches.

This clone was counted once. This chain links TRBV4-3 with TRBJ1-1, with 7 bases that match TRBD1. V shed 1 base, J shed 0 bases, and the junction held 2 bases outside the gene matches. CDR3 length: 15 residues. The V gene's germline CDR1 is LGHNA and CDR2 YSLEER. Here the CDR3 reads CASSQGTGLNTEAFF. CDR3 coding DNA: TGCGCCAGCAGCCAAGGGACAGGATTGAACACTGAAGCTTTCTTT.

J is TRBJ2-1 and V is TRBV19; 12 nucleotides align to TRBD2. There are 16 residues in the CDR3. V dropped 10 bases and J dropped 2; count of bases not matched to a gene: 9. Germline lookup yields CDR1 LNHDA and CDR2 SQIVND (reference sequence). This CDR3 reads CATTSGGWGAYNEQFF. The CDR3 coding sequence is TGTGCCACGACTAGCGGGGGATGGGGGGCCTACAATGAGCAGTTCTTC. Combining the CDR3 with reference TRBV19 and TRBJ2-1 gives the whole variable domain DGGITQSPKYLFRKEGQNVTLSCEQNLNHDAMYWYRQDPGQGLRLIYYSQIVNDFQKGDIAEGYSVSREKKESFPLTVTSAQKNPTAFYLCATTSGGWGAYNEQFFGPGTRLTVL.